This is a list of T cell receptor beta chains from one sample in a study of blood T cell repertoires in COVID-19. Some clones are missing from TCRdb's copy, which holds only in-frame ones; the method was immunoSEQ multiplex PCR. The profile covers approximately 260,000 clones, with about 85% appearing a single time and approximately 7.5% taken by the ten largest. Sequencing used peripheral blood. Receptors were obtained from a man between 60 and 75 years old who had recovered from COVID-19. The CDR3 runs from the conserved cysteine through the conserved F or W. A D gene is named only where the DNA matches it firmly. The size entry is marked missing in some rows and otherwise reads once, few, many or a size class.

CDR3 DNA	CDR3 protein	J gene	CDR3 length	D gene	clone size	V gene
TGTGCCATCAGTCCACGACAGGGGGCATTTGGGGAGCAGTTCTTC	CAISPRQGAFGEQFF	TRBJ2-1	15	TRBD1	once	TRBV10-3
TGCGCCAGCAGCTTCACAGGGGGCGAAAAACTGTTTTTT	CASSFTGGEKLFF	TRBJ1-4	13	TRBD1	NA	TRBV5-1
TGTGCCAGCGCTCGCGGTTTCGGGGCGGGGGGCACGGGGAGAGATACGCAGTATTTT	CASARGFGAGGTGRDTQYF	TRBJ2-3	19	TRBD2	NA	TRBV11-3
TGTGCCAGCAGTTTCAGTAGGGGACAGGGGATGTATAGCAATCAGCCCCAGCATTTT	CASSFSRGQGMYSNQPQHF	TRBJ1-5	19	TRBD1	NA	TRBV28
TGCGCCAGCAGTGACCCGGGACAGGGAGACGGGGAGCTGTTTTTT	CASSDPGQGDGELFF	TRBJ2-2	15	TRBD1	few	TRBV10-1
TGTGCCAGCAGCCCACGGCGGGGGGCAACCGCCGGGGAGCTGTTTTTT	CASSPRRGATAGELFF	TRBJ2-2	16	TRBD2	once	TRBV7-9
TGTGCCAGCTCACTCGAACAGGGGCTCTATGGCTACACCTTC	CASSLEQGLYGYTF	TRBJ1-2	14	TRBD1	NA	TRBV18
TGCGCCAGCAGCTTGTGGCAGGGCGAAGATACGCAGTATTTT	CASSLWQGEDTQYF	TRBJ2-3	14	NA	NA	TRBV5-1
TGTGCCAGCAGAAGCAGACAGGGGACGAATGCTTTCTTT	CASRSRQGTNAFF	TRBJ1-1	13	TRBD1	NA	TRBV12-3/TRBV12-4
TGTGCCAGCAGTGAAGCCAGGGTTCCAGGGACCCAGTACTTC	CASSEARVPGTQYF	TRBJ2-5	14	NA	NA	TRBV6-1
TGTGCCAGCAGCCAAGACCGGGGGACCCAGTACTTC	CASSQDRGTQYF	TRBJ2-5	12	NA	NA	TRBV3-1/TRBV3-2
TGTGCCAGCAGCAAATTCGCAGTCTCTGGAAACACCATATATTTT	CASSKFAVSGNTIYF	TRBJ1-3	15	NA	NA	TRBV21-1
TGTGCCAGCAGCTGGAACGGGGGCACCGGGGAGCTGTTTTTT	CASSWNGGTGELFF	TRBJ2-2	14	NA	few	TRBV11-3
TGTGCCAGCAGTGGGACAGGGATGGGTGCTGAAAAACTGTTTTTT	CASSGTGMGAEKLFF	TRBJ1-4	15	TRBD1	NA	TRBV2
TGTGCCAGCAGCCACACAGCGGGGGAGTCCTACGAGCAGTACTTC	CASSHTAGESYEQYF	TRBJ2-7	15	TRBD2	NA	TRBV7-6
TGCGCCAGCAGCGGTCGCGGGGGAGGTCTGAGAACAGATACGCAGTATTTT	CASSGRGGGLRTDTQYF	TRBJ2-3	17	TRBD2	NA	TRBV5-1